This T cell receptor beta chain appears in the sequencing data of a study of blood T cell repertoires in COVID-19. Study information: Spain, Italy and the United States supplied samples that represented acute and convalescent COVID-19.

Repertoires were generated with immunoSEQ multiplex PCR, while TCRdb's copy carries only in-frame clones and drops some. The repertoire holds 150,000 or so clones, with less than 90% as singletons. Within the 2 weeks before study entry, each person in the exposed group met a COVID-19 case. Trimming at V came to 2 bases and at J to 6 bases, leaving 6 bases not matched to a gene. This CDR3 is built from 15 residues. Germline values: CDR1 SGHTA, CDR2 FQGNSA. The receptor was derived from a woman aged 45-65 years who had been exposed to COVID-19. Sequences were obtained from PBMCs or T cells enriched from blood (not recorded which). The chain uses TRBV7-2 and TRBJ2-2; 7 bases agree with TRBD2. CDR3 region: CASSLPGRKPGELFF. CDR3 nucleotides: TGTGCCAGCAGCTTACCCGGGAGGAAGCCCGGGGAGCTGTTTTTT.